This TCR beta chain stems from a study of blood T cell repertoires in COVID-19. Study information: Acute and convalescent COVID-19 specimens originated in the United States, Italy and Spain. Nucleic acid was either cDNA or gDNA, and it came from T cells, B-cell-depleted T cells, or PBMCs.

The CDR3 has 14 residues. V dropped 5 bases and J dropped 10; count of bases not matched to a gene: 6. CDR1 SGHTA and CDR2 FQGNSA come from the germline V gene. In the study's own analysis: Amplification of reference gene primers provided the estimated nucleated cell counts. Here immunoSEQ multiplex PCR was the method, and the copy in TCRdb shows in-frame clones only, minus some. V and J calls and clone size come straight from that table; D and trimming were deduced from the DNA. The sample has about 130,000 clones, about 88% seen once. V is TRBV7-2 and J is TRBJ1-6; 9 positions agree with TRBD1. The specimen sequenced was peripheral blood. The TCR was taken from a woman older than 75 with acute or convalescent COVID-19. Here the CDR3 reads CASSQRQGGSPLHF. The CDR3 DNA is TGTGCCAGCAGCCAGAGACAGGGGGGCTCACCCCTCCACTTT.